This TCR beta chain derives from a study of cytomegalovirus exposure and HLA in healthy donors. Regarding the study as a whole: Specificity for CMV antigens was confirmed in vitro for a few of the CMV-associated chains. Later, an analysis found that TCR clusters from the first cohort tended to co-occur in the 120 or so validation repertoires. The study labeled 150 or so TCR beta chains cytomegalovirus-associated.

As concerns this clone: The target antigen is unknown.

V was pared by 5 bases and J by 6 bases, with 9 bases of the junction left unmatched. Germline V lookup: CDR1 SGHAT, CDR2 FQNNGV. This CDR3 spans 16 amino acids. Donors were drawn from the approximately 120-subject validation cohort, separate from the roughly 670-subject first cohort. Assay: immunoSEQ multiplex PCR; the TCRdb copy retains only in-frame clones and omits some. The table has around 130,000 clones, 85% to 90% seen once. J is TRBJ1-6 and V is TRBV11-2; 8 bases align to TRBD1. This clonotype was sampled from a man younger than 40 in good health and CMV-seronegative. The specimen was PBMCs. The CDR3: CASSKWTGPSNSPLHF. CDR3 sequence (DNA): TGTGCCAGCAGCAAGTGGACAGGGCCGAGTAATTCACCCCTCCACTTT.